This TCR beta chain originates from a study of blood T cell repertoires in COVID-19. Study-level background: Spain, Italy and the United States supplied samples that represented acute and convalescent COVID-19.

With 5 bases removed from V and 9 bases from J, the gap between germline ends came to 11 bases. Germline CDR1 SGHVS, CDR2 FNYEAQ. This CDR3 region has 13 residues. Sequencing was performed with immunoSEQ multiplex PCR; in TCRdb, only in-frame clones are kept and a portion is missing. The table lists hundreds of thousands of clones, 86% of them singletons. The V gene is TRBV7-6, the J gene TRBJ1-6; D remains unclear. This sequence originates from a woman aged 30 to 39 with active or convalescent COVID-19. The sample consisted of peripheral blood. CDR3 nucleotide sequence: TGTGCCAGCAGCCCAAAGATCGGTTCACCCCTCCACTTT. This codes for CASSPKIGSPLHF.